This T cell receptor (beta chain) was found in a study of follicular helper T cells after annual influenza vaccination. General study findings and limits: Plasmablast frequency change correlated with clonality change in ICOS+CD38+ cTfh.

Method: immunoSEQ multiplex PCR; TCRdb's copy keeps in-frame clones and lacks some. The sample contains some 8,300 clones, roughly 80% of which appear only once. This clone was seen more than once but under ten times. Its target is unknown. Time point reported: 2014-2015 season, pre-vaccination. This sequence was found in an adult who received the influenza vaccine. The input for sequencing was CXCR5+ CD38- circulating T follicular helper cells from blood, taken on the day of influenza vaccination. Indicated subset: circulating Tfh, non-naive CD4+CXCR5+PD-1+ (ICOS+CD38+ or ICOS-CD38-).

The CDR3 reads CASSPDRGRAEKLFF. The CDR3 DNA sequence: TGTGCCAGCAGCCCTGACAGGGGACGGGCTGAAAAACTGTTTTTT. This sequence joins TRBV2 and TRBJ1-4, with 8 bases identical to TRBD1. V was clipped by 6 bases and J by 7 bases; unmatched bases: 10. Germline V gene lookup returns CDR1 SNHLY and CDR2 FYNNEI. CDR3 length equals 15 residues.